This TCR beta chain was captured by sequencing in a study of blood T cell repertoires in COVID-19. Study summary: In each case, the material was cDNA or gDNA derived from T cells, B-cell-depleted T cells, or PBMCs.

Trimming took 1 base from V and 3 from J, leaving 15 bases between them. The germline V gene has CDR1 SGHAT and CDR2 FQNNGV. The length of the CDR3 is 16 residues. Assay: immunoSEQ multiplex PCR; the TCRdb copy retains only in-frame clones and omits some. The data contain 140,000 or so clones, approximately 84% of them seen just once; the ten biggest clones take up less than 2%. Sequencing input: peripheral blood. J is TRBJ2-5 and V is TRBV11-2, with a tentative D call TRBD2 (6 bases). This clonotype originated in a woman aged 55-70 years with acute or convalescent COVID-19. The CDR3 spells CASSLGGLGLKETQYF. For the CDR3, the DNA is TGTGCCAGCAGCTTAGGGGGACTGGGTCTTAAAGAGACCCAGTACTTC.